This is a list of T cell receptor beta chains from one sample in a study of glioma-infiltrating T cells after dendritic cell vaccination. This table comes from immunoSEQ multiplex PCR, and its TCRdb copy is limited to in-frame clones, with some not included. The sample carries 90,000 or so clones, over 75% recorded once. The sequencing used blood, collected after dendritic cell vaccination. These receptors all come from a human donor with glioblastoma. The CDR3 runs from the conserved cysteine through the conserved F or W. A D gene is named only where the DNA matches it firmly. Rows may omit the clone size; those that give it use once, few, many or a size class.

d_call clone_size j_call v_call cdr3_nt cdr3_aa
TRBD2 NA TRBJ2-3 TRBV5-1 TGCGCCAGCAGCTTAGTAGTAGCGGGGGGATCCTTTCCCGAGGATACGCAGTATTTT CASSLVVAGGSFPEDTQYF
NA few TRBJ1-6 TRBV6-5 TGTGCCAGCAGACCGGACTCCGCTAATTCACCCCTCCACTTT CASRPDSANSPLHF
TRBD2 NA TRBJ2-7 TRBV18 TGTGCCAGCTCACCCGAACCGGGAGGATGGTACGAGCAGTACTTC CASSPEPGGWYEQYF
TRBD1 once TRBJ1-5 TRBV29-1 TGCAGCGTTGAGCCGGGACAGGCGAGGAGGCAGCCCCAGCATTTT CSVEPGQARRQPQHF
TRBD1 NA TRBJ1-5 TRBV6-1 TGTGCCAGCAGCGAATCCGCCGGGACAGGGGGATCCCTTAGCAATCAGCCCCAGCATTTT CASSESAGTGGSLSNQPQHF
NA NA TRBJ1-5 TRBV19 TGTGCCAGTAGTATGGCGGCCATCAATCAGCCCCAGCATTTT CASSMAAINQPQHF
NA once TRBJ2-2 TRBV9 TGTGCCAGCAGCGTAGACGGGTTAATCGGGGAGCTGTTTTTT CASSVDGLIGELFF
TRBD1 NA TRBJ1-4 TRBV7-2 TGTGCCAGCAGCGAACAGGGGGCAGGTGAAAAACTGTTTTTT CASSEQGAGEKLFF
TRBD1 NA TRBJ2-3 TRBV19 TGTGCCAGTAGTCCGGGACAGAATTTATACTATACGCAGTATTTT CASSPGQNLYYTQYF
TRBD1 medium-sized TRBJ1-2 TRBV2 TGTGCCAGCAGTGCCCCGGGACAGGGCTATGGCTACACCTTC CASSAPGQGYGYTF
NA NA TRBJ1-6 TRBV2 TGTGCCAGCAGTTTCGGACAGTTTAATTCACCCCTCCACTTT CASSFGQFNSPLHF
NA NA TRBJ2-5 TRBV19 TGTGCCAGTAGTATGTCTCGAGGCAGCCAAGAGACCCAGTACTTC CASSMSRGSQETQYF
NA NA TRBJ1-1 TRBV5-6 TGTGCCAGCAGCTCTCCGGGACTACCGAACACTGAAGCTTTCTTT CASSSPGLPNTEAFF
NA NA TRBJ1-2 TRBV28 TGTGCCAGCAGTATAAGAATCGGTGGCTACACCTTC CASSIRIGGYTF
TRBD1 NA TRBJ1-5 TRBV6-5 TGTGCCAGCGCCTCGGGACAGATTAGCAATCAGCCCCAGCATTTT CASASGQISNQPQHF
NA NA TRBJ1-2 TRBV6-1 TGTGCCAGCAGTGCAGGGTCTGGCTACACCTTC CASSAGSGYTF
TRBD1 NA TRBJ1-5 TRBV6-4 TGTGCCAGCAGCCCGGAGCAGGGGGTTCGCAATCAGCCCCAGCATTTT CASSPEQGVRNQPQHF
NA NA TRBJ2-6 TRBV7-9 TGTGCCAGCAGTCGAATTATCGGCTCTGGGGCCAACGTCCTGACTTTC CASSRIIGSGANVLTF
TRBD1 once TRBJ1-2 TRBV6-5 TGTGCCAGCAGGGGGGACAGTCTACGTGGCTACACCTTC CASRGDSLRGYTF
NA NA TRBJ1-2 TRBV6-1 TGTGCCAGCAGTGAACAACGGGAGTATGGCTACACCTTC CASSEQREYGYTF
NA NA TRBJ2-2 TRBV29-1 TGCAGCGCCGGTAACCGGGAGCTGTTTTTT CSAGNRELFF
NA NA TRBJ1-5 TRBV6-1 TGTGCCAGCAGTCAATTGGACAGCCAATCGCCCCAGCATTTT CASSQLDSQSPQHF
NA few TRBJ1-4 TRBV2 TGTGCCAGCAGATTGGACAGCAGTGAAAAACTGTTTTTT CASRLDSSEKLFF
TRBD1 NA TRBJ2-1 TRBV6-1 TGTGCCAGCAGTATATCCAGGGACAGTGAGCAGTTCTTC CASSISRDSEQFF
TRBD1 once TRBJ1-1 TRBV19 TGTGCCAGTAGTCTAGGACAGGGGACGAACACTGAAGCTTTCTTT CASSLGQGTNTEAFF
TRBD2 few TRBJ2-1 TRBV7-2 TGTGCCAGCAGCAATCAACTAGCGGGGGATTACAATGAGCAGTTCTTC CASSNQLAGDYNEQFF
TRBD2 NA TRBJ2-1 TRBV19 TGTGCCCGTCTAGCGGGAGGGGAGCAGTTCTTC CARLAGGEQFF
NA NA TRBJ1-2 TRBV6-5 TGTGCCAGCAGTGAGAAGGGGAACTATGGCTACACCTTC CASSEKGNYGYTF
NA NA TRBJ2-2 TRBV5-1 TGCGCCAGCAGCTTACAGGGAGGGACCGGGGAGCTGTTTTTT CASSLQGGTGELFF
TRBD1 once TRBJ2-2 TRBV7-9 TGTGCCAGCAGCTCGTGGGACAGGGCGGACACCGGGGAGCTGTTTTTT CASSSWDRADTGELFF
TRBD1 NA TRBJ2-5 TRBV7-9 TGTGCCAGCAGCTTGCGACAGGGGGTAGAGACCCAGTACTTC CASSLRQGVETQYF
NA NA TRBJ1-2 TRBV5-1 TGCGCCAGCAGCTTTGACCAGGGATTCTATGGCTACACCTTC CASSFDQGFYGYTF
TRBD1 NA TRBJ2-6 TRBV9 TGTGCCAGCAGCGTAGCCCAACTCCCGGGACAGGGGGCGGGCGTGGCTGGGGCCAACGTCCTGACTTTC CASSVAQLPGQGAGVAGANVLTF
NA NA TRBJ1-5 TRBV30 TGTGCCTGGAGTGTACGTGCGGGGGCTGGTCAGCCCCAGCATTTT CAWSVRAGAGQPQHF
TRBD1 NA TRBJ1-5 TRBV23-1 TGCGCCAGCAGACGCTCGGGACAGGGGCCTCAGCCCCAGCATTTT CASRRSGQGPQPQHF
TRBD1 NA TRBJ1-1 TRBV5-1 TGCGCCAGCAGCCTAGGGGACAGGGGGCGGATCACTGAAGCTTTCTTT CASSLGDRGRITEAFF
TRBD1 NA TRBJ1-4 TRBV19 TGTGCCAGTAGTTCGTGGACAGGGGGAAATGAAAAACTGTTTTTT CASSSWTGGNEKLFF
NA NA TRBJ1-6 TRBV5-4 TGTGCCAGCAGCTCAACAGGGAACTCACCCCTCCACTTT CASSSTGNSPLHF
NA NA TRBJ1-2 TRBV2 TGTGCCAGTGTAGACAGGAGAGCTGCCAACTATGGCTACACCTTC CASVDRRAANYGYTF
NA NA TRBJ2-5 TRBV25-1 TGTGCCAGCAGTGAATCTCGGGAGACCCAGTACTTC CASSESRETQYF
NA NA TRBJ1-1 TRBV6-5 TGTGCCAGCAATGAACAGGGAAACACTGAAGCTTTCTTT CASNEQGNTEAFF
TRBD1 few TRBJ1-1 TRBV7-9 TGTGCCAGCAGCTTAGCACAGGGGGTGAACACTGAAGCTTTCTTT CASSLAQGVNTEAFF
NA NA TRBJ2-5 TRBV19 TGTGCCAGTAGTATAAGAGGTGGTCAAGAGACCCAGTACTTC CASSIRGGQETQYF
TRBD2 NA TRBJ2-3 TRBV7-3 TGTGCCAGCAGCTCAGCTAGCGGATACAACACAGATACGCAGTATTTT CASSSASGYNTDTQYF
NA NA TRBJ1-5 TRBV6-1 TGTGCCAGCAGTAATCTACTGGTTAGCAATCAGCCCCAGCATTTT CASSNLLVSNQPQHF
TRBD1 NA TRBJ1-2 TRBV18 TGTGCCAGCTCACCCCGGACAGGAACTTATGGCTACACCTTC CASSPRTGTYGYTF
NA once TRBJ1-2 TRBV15 TGTGCCACCAGCACCGGGAGCGGTAACTATGGCTACACCTTC CATSTGSGNYGYTF
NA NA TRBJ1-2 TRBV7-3 TGTGCCAGCAGCTTAACGACAGCTTATGGCTACACCTTC CASSLTTAYGYTF
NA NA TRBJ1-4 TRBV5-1 TGCGCCAGCAGCTTGGAGGCAGGGGAGTTTGAAAAACTGTTTTTT CASSLEAGEFEKLFF
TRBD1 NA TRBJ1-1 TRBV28 TGTGCCAGCAGTTTCAGGGGGATCATGAACACTGAAGCTTTCTTT CASSFRGIMNTEAFF